The 8 T cell receptor beta chains given below trace back to one sample, sequenced in a study of long-term antiretroviral therapy in people with HIV. The authors ran the immunoSEQ assay, v3.0, at survey level. Here immunoSEQ multiplex PCR was the method, and the copy in TCRdb shows in-frame clones only, minus some. The data show tens of thousands of clones, with 80% seen just once and about 7.3% held by the top ten. Sequenced material: unsorted PBMCs, taken 0.3 years after starting antiretroviral therapy. The receptors were gathered from a middle-aged man with HIV.

This chain uses TRBV25-1 with TRBJ2-1; D perhaps matches TRBD1 (5 bases). The V and J ends lost 3 bases and 8 bases respectively, with 14 bases between them. The CDR3 totals 14 residues. Germline CDR1 and CDR2: MGHDK and SYGVNS. The CDR3 sequence: CASSDVGRADEQFF. CDR3 sequence (DNA): TGTGCCAGCAGTGACGTCGGCAGGGCTGATGAGCAGTTCTTC.

The chain is built from TRBV7-9 and TRBJ2-1; D may be TRBD2 (6 bases). There are 11 residues in the CDR3. Trimming removed 5 bases from V and 10 bases from J, with 9 bases in between. Germline V lookup: CDR1 SEHNR, CDR2 FQNEAQ (reference sequence). CDR3 protein: CASSRDWEQFF. The CDR3 region has the DNA TGTGCCAGCAGCCGGGACTGGGAGCAGTTCTTC.

The chain recombines TRBV19 with TRBJ1-5; no reliable D call. The CDR3 runs 12 residues. Germline-derived CDR1 and CDR2 are LNHDA and SQIVND (reference sequence). Trimming removed 5 bases from V and 1 base from J, with 3 bases in between. CDR3 residues: CASSQSNQPQHF. The CDR3, as DNA: TGTGCCAGTAGTCAGAGCAATCAGCCCCAGCATTTT.

The CDR3 sequence is CASSPRWKRDGEQFF. CDR3 sequence (DNA): TGTGCCAGCAGCCCTCGGTGGAAGCGGGACGGCGAGCAGTTCTTC. This chain links TRBV5-4 with TRBJ2-1; 7 nucleotides match TRBD2. The CDR3 runs 15 residues. The ends lost 4 bases at V and 10 bases at J; junction bases unmatched: 14. Germline loops: CDR1 SGHNT, CDR2 YYREEE (reference sequence).

This clone was seen a handful of times. This chain links TRBV19 with TRBJ2-7, with 9 bases lining up with TRBD1. Germline trimming cut 3 bases from V and 2 bases from J; bases unmatched to any gene: 2. The germline V gene has CDR1 LNHDA and CDR2 SQIVND (reference sequence). CDR3 length equals 14 residues. The CDR3 sequence: CASSMGTGTYEQYF. The CDR3 coding sequence is TGTGCCAGTAGTATGGGGACAGGGACCTACGAGCAGTACTTC.

The J gene is TRBJ2-3, the V gene TRBV5-4, with TRBD2 as a possible D gene (5 bases). V was clipped by 4 bases and J by 8 bases, with 17 bases between them. The CDR3 spans 14 residues. CDR1 is SGHNT, CDR2 YYREEE, per germline (reference sequence). The CDR3 spells CASSRGGEPLTQYF. In DNA, the CDR3 is TGTGCCAGCAGCCGCGGAGGAGAGCCGCTTACGCAGTATTTT.

The chain joins TRBV27 to TRBJ2-5; D is ambiguous. Germline CDR1 reads MNHEY; CDR2 reads SMNVEV (reference sequence). The V end lost 5 bases, the J end lost 0 bases, and 4 bases lay between the germline ends. There are 12 residues in the CDR3. CDR3 bases: TGTGCCAGCAGTAATTACCAAGAGACCCAGTACTTC. Translation gives CASSNYQETQYF.

V usage is TRBV5-4 and J usage is TRBJ1-1; D may be TRBD1 (5 bases). CDR3 size: 13 residues. V shed 4 bases and J shed 1 base, with 8 bases lying between them. Germline values: CDR1 SGHNT, CDR2 YYREEE (reference sequence). The CDR3, as DNA: TGTGCCAGCAGCCACCAGGGGAACACTGAAGCTTTCTTT. Residues: CASSHQGNTEAFF.